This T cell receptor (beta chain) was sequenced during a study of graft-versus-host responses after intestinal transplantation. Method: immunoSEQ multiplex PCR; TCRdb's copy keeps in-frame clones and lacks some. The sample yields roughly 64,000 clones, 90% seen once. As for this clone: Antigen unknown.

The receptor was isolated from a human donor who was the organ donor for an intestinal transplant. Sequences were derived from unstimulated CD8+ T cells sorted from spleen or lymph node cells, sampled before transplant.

The CDR3 sequence is CASSPHGGTDTQYF. DNA for the CDR3: TGTGCCAGCAGCCCCCACGGGGGCACAGATACGCAGTATTTT. The gene calls are TRBV7-9 and TRBJ2-3; weak D call: TRBD2 (5 bases). CDR3 length: 14 amino acids. V was shortened by 5 bases and J by 1 base, with 10 bases between the two germline ends. Germline V gives CDR1 SEHNR, CDR2 FQNEAQ (reference sequence).